This T cell receptor beta chain comes out of a study of cytomegalovirus exposure and HLA in healthy donors. Study-level points and caveats: Reportedly, a later analysis found an Asian-associated ancestry cluster had fewer N-insertions than the approximately 700-donor mean.

This clone was recorded a few times. Its specificity is not known. Amplification used 60 Vbeta primers and 13 Jbeta primers. The assay was immunoSEQ multiplex PCR, and TCRdb's table has in-frame clones only and misses some. The sample includes 100,000 to 120,000 clones, under 70% of them seen just once. The V gene's germline CDR1 is LNHNV and CDR2 YYDKDF (reference sequence). This CDR3 has 14 amino acids. Deletions cut 0 bases from V and 1 base from J, with 6 bases between. The clonotype originates from a man younger than 35 in good health and CMV-seropositive. Input material: PBMCs. The chain has TRBV15 and TRBJ2-5; D is unresolved. CDR3 coding DNA: TGTGCCACCAGCAGAGAACAATTCCAAGAGACCCAGTACTTC. Encoded protein: CATSREQFQETQYF. The whole variable domain, remainder taken from reference TRBV15 and TRBJ2-5, is DAMVIQNPRYQVTQFGKPVTLSCSQTLNHNVMYWYQQKSSQAPKLLFHYYDKDFNNEADTPDNFQSRRPNTSFCFLDIRSPGLGDTAMYLCATSREQFQETQYFGPGTRLLVL.